The entry that follows covers one T cell receptor beta chain sequence. No antigen is known for it. This entry belongs to a study of CD8 T cells in Susac syndrome. As for the study in general: Blood was drawn from patients with Susac syndrome. At that point, they were therapy-naive, on corticosteroids, or on intravenous immunoglobulin alone.

Whole-study results and caveats: Within Susac syndrome CD4+ T cell repertoires, clonal expansion was not evident.

A quantity of about 0.5 to 1 ug RNA underwent reverse transcription using random hexamers. An immunoSEQ multiplex PCR generated amplified TCR beta CDR3 products spanning 54 Vbeta and 13 Jbeta. TCRdb itself ran the immunoSEQ multiplex PCR reads through MiXCR, one entry per CDR3 protein. The top ten clones hold 0.09% to 0.1% of a sample with some 200,000 distinct CDR3 sequences, 90% to 97% of them seen once. Recently defined diagnostic criteria for definite or probable disease were fulfilled by Susac syndrome patients. Specimen: CD4+ T cells from PBMCs. The sequence was obtained from a human donor with Susac syndrome.

The CDR3 nucleotides read TGTGCCAGCAGCTTAGCGCTGGCGCAGTATTTT. This gives the protein CASSLALAQYF. The V gene is TRBV7-9, the J gene TRBJ2-3; D call uncertain. This CDR3 contains 11 residues. Deletions cut 0 bases from V and 10 bases from J, with 5 bases between. Germline V gene sequence: CDR1 SEHNR, CDR2 FQNEAQ (reference sequence).